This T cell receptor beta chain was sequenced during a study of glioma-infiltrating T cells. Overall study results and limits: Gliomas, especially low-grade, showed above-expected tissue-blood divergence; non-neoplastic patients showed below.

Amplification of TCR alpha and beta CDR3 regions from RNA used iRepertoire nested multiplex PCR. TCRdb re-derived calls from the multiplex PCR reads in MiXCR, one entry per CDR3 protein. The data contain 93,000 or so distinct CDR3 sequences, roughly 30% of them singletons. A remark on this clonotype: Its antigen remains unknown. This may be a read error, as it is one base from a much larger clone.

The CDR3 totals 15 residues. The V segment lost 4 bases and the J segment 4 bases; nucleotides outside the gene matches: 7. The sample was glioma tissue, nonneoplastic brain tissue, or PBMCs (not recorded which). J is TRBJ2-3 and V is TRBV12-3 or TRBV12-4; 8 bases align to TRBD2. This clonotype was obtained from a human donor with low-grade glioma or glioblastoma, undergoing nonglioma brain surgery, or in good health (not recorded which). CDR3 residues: CASSSLAVGSDTQYF. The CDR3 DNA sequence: TGTGCCAGCAGTTCACTAGCGGTGGGCTCAGATACGCAGTATTTT.